These 20 T cell receptor beta chains share one sample of origin, sequenced in a study of spatial heterogeneity in lung cancer. TCRdb re-analysed the 5' RACE reads in MiXCR, keeping a single row per CDR3 protein. The sample lists more than 60,000 distinct CDR3 sequences; roughly 6.6% were seen once. Time point meaning: sample taken at primary tumor resection. Sequences were derived from PBMCs, sampled at surgery. These receptors were collected from a female donor with early-stage non-small cell lung cancer.

This clonotype was recorded at least ten times. The chain employs TRBV5-4 and TRBJ1-6; tentative D call: TRBD1 (5 bases). CDR3 length equals 14 residues. Germline V gives CDR1 SGHNT, CDR2 YYREEE (reference sequence). V was clipped by 0 bases and J by 7 bases, with 8 bases between them. The CDR3 coding sequence is TGTGCCAGCAGCTTGGACCAGGGAAATTCACCCCTCCACTTT. Amino acids: CASSLDQGNSPLHF.

The chain has TRBV6-5 and TRBJ1-1; the D is unclear. The CDR3 is made up of 14 amino acids. CDR1 and CDR2 (germline): MNHEY, SVGAGI. Trimming stripped 7 bases from V and 4 bases from J, with 16 bases between. The CDR3 protein is CASKSRASSTEAFF. The CDR3 DNA is TGTGCCAGCAAGTCGAGGGCCTCTAGCACTGAAGCTTTCTTT.

In this sample, this clonotype turned up many times. The CDR3 loop is CAISEVRREPRSSGANVLTF. As DNA, the CDR3 is TGTGCCATCAGTGAGGTACGCAGGGAGCCACGTTCCTCTGGGGCCAACGTCCTGACTTTC. The gene calls are TRBV10-3 and TRBJ2-6; D may correspond to TRBD1 or TRBD2 (5 bases each). The CDR3 contains 20 residues. Between the trimmed V and J ends, which lost 2 bases and 0 bases, there was a span of 20 bases. Germline CDR1 reads ENHRY; CDR2 reads SYGVKD.

The genes are TRBV27 and TRBJ2-7; D unresolved. Deletions cut 8 bases from V and 9 bases from J, with 8 bases between. CDR3 length: 9 amino acids. CDR1 is MNHEY, CDR2 SMNVEV, per germline (reference sequence). The CDR3, as DNA: TGTGCCAGCTTTATGGGGCAGTACGTC. Translated, it gives CASFMGQYV.

This clonotype was detected many times. The chain employs TRBV23-1 and TRBJ2-2; 13 bases match TRBD2. TRBV23-1 is designated an ORF whose function remains uncertain. V was clipped by 0 bases and J by 5 bases; unmatched bases: 9. The CDR3 length is 19 residues. The CDR3 is CASSQSGLAGDVGTGELFF. CDR3 DNA: TGCGCCAGCAGTCAATCTGGACTAGCGGGAGATGTGGGGACCGGGGAGCTGTTTTTT.

This clonotype showed up just a few times. V is TRBV11-2 and J is TRBJ2-5; 8 nucleotides agree with TRBD2. The J segment lost 4 bases and the V segment lost 5 bases, leaving 9 bases of the junction unmatched. The CDR3 sequence is 15 residues long. Germline values: CDR1 SGHAT, CDR2 FQNNGV. The CDR3 is CASSRRGAGGETQYF. In nucleotides, the CDR3 is TGTGCCAGCAGCCGAAGAGGGGCGGGAGGAGAGACCCAGTACTTC.

In its sample, this clonotype was seen a few times. This chain links TRBV6-2 or TRBV6-3 with TRBJ2-2, with TRBD2 identical over 7 bases. The CDR3 has 16 amino acids. The V gene's germline CDR1 is MNHEY and CDR2 SVGEGT. CDR3 coding DNA: TGTGCGTACCGTTGGCGGGAGATGGTGAACACCGGGGAGCTGTTTTTT. This codes for CAYRWREMVNTGELFF.

This clonotype was detected ten times or more. The rearrangement links TRBV25-1 to TRBJ2-7; 7 bases fit TRBD2. This CDR3 contains 16 residues. The V segment lost 6 bases and the J segment 1 base; nucleotides outside the gene matches: 12. Germline V gene sequence: CDR1 MGHDK, CDR2 SYGVNS. The CDR3 loop is CASSREAYPFSYEQYF. The DNA for the CDR3 is TGTGCCAGCAGCCGGGAGGCCTACCCCTTTTCCTACGAGCAGTACTTC.

This clonotype was detected ten times or more. DNA for the CDR3: TGTGCCAGCAGCTTCGGGACTAGCGGGGTCGATGAGCAGTTCTTC. It is translated as CASSFGTSGVDEQFF. The chain joins TRBV11-1 to TRBJ2-1; TRBD2 matches 13 bases. Unmatched junction bases numbered 4, after V lost 3 bases and J lost 8 bases. The CDR3 spans 15 residues. Looked up from germline, CDR1 is SGHAT and CDR2 is FQDESV (reference sequence).

This clonotype came up a few times. V is TRBV12-5 and J is TRBJ1-1; a possible D gene is TRBD1 (5 bases). V was cut by 2 bases and J by 5 bases, with 9 bases left in between. The V gene's germline CDR1 is LGHNT and CDR2 FRNRAP. CDR3 length equals 13 residues. CDR3 sequence (DNA): TGTGCTAGTGGTTTGAGTCCAGGGACTGAAGCTTTCTTT. Amino acids: CASGLSPGTEAFF.

This clonotype was counted only a few times. V is TRBV11-2 and J is TRBJ2-2; D uncertain. Germline values: CDR1 SGHAT, CDR2 FQNNGV. CDR3 length: 13 amino acids. The ends were cut back, 5 bases at V and 7 bases at J, with 11 bases in the middle. The CDR3 is CASSMTSIGELFF. Written as DNA, the CDR3 is TGTGCCAGCAGCATGACCAGTATCGGGGAGCTGTTTTTT.

This clonotype was counted at least ten times. The chain carries TRBV2 and TRBJ2-1; 9 bases are a match to TRBD2. Germline V CDR1 and CDR2: SNHLY, FYNNEI. Trimming removed 7 bases from V and 4 bases from J; junction bases left unmatched: 5. CDR3 length equals 14 residues. CDR3 protein: CASTLGLAYNEQFF. The CDR3 nucleotides read TGTGCCAGCACCCTGGGACTAGCTTACAATGAGCAGTTCTTC.

The V and J genes are TRBV11-1 and TRBJ1-2; tentatively, D is TRBD1 (5 bases). V dropped 4 bases and J dropped 13 bases, with 16 bases sitting between them. Per the germline V gene, CDR1 is SGHAT and CDR2 is FQDESV (reference sequence). The CDR3 is made up of 12 amino acids. CDR3 sequence: CASSSGLGGGTF. The CDR3 region has the DNA TGTGCCAGCAGCTCGGGACTCGGAGGTGGCACCTTC.

This clonotype was seen only a few times. The CDR3 loop is CAISESGGAGSYEQYV. The CDR3 DNA reads TGTGCCATCAGTGAGTCAGGGGGGGCGGGATCCTACGAGCAGTACGTC. The chain has TRBV10-3 and TRBJ2-7, with TRBD2 as a possible D gene (7 bases). This CDR3 is built from 16 residues. Germline V gene lookup returns CDR1 ENHRY and CDR2 SYGVKD. Between the trimmed V and J ends, which lost 0 bases and 1 base, there was a span of 13 bases.

The J gene is TRBJ2-2, the V gene TRBV5-1; D gene ambiguous. The germline gives CDR1 SGHRS, CDR2 YFSETQ. The ends were cut back, 2 bases at V and 5 bases at J, with 7 bases in the middle. The CDR3 sequence is 13 residues long. CDR3 coding DNA: TGCGCCAGCAGCTTCGGGCTAACCGGGGAGCTGTTTTTT. It encodes CASSFGLTGELFF. The full variable domain, rest sourced from reference TRBV5-1 and TRBJ2-2, is KAGVTQTPRYLIKTRGQQVTLSCSPISGHRSVSWYQQTPGQGLQFLFEYFSETQRNKGNFPGRFSGRQFSNSRSEMNVSTLELGDSALYLCASSFGLTGELFFGEGSRLTVL.

The chain is built from TRBV6-1 and TRBJ1-1; no reliable D call. Germline V gives CDR1 MNHNS, CDR2 SASEGT. Trimming shortened V by 7 bases and J by 2 bases, and 11 bases separated the two germline ends. This CDR3 spans 13 amino acids. The CDR3 region has the DNA TGTGCCAGCACGAGACCAGGTAACACTGAAGCTTTCTTT. Translation gives CASTRPGNTEAFF.

There are many counts of this clonotype. This chain joins TRBV15 and TRBJ2-7; D call uncertain. Germline V gene sequence: CDR1 LNHNV, CDR2 YYDKDF (reference sequence). This CDR3 contains 12 residues. V shed 0 bases and J shed 7 bases, with 7 bases lying between them. The CDR3 DNA follows: TGTGCCACCAGCAGAGATTTTGGGGAGCAGTACTTC. As protein: CATSRDFGEQYF.

The sample holds many counts of this clonotype. The genes are TRBV28 and TRBJ2-7; possibly TRBD2 for D (6 bases). This CDR3 region has 15 residues. Deletions cut 10 bases from V and 0 bases from J, with 19 bases between. The germline V gene has CDR1 MDHEN and CDR2 SYDVKM. In DNA form, the CDR3 reads TGTGCCACCTACGGGGAGCGGGTCTTCTCCTACGAGCAGTACTTC. Translation: CATYGERVFSYEQYF.

The chain has TRBV10-3 and TRBJ1-1, with D hard to call. The length of the CDR3 is 12 residues. V was shortened by 11 bases and J by 4 bases, with 14 bases between the two germline ends. Germline-derived CDR1 and CDR2 are ENHRY and SYGVKD. CDR3 DNA: TGTGCCTCGGCCGGGGTGGGCACTGAAGCTTTCTTT. It encodes CASAGVGTEAFF.

This clonotype was seen repeatedly, ten times or more. The chain recombines TRBV2 with TRBJ1-2, with a possible D match to TRBD1 (5 bases). Trimming stripped 6 bases from V and 7 bases from J, with 18 bases between. CDR3 size: 14 residues. CDR1 SNHLY and CDR2 FYNNEI come from the germline V gene. CDR3 residues: CASSVDSRQGGYTF. The CDR3 coding sequence is TGTGCCAGCAGCGTCGACAGTCGTCAGGGTGGCTACACCTTC.